This T cell receptor (beta chain) emerged from a study of vaccination and CD4 T cells after COVID-19. Oncomine TCR Beta short-read sequencing was applied to DNA from cultured CD4+ T cells. TCRdb processed the PCR reads anew with MiXCR; each CDR3 protein has one entry. Of tens of thousands of distinct CDR3 sequences listed, under 40% were seen once; the top ten hold 25% to 30%. V shed 5 bases and J 9 bases; nucleotides not matched to a gene: 18. Germline assignment: CDR1 LNHNV and CDR2 YYDKDF (reference sequence). The CDR3 length is 17 residues. Time point here: late sampling 161 to 241 days after vaccination in three convalescent patients. Treatment described: roughly 11-day PBMC culture with coronavirus spike peptide pools or control peptides (ViraFEST assay). Note on this clonotype: The antigen is unknown.

The chain uses TRBV15 and TRBJ2-1, with TRBD2 matching 8 bases. The specimen was CD4+ T cells from blood, cultured in vitro, collected about 7 months after SARS-CoV-2 vaccination. The receptor was isolated from a human donor who had recovered from COVID-19. The CDR3 coding sequence is TGTGCCACCAGCTCCCGATCGTGGGCGGGAGGTTTTAGTGAGCAGTTCTTC. This encodes CATSSRSWAGGFSEQFF.